This T cell receptor beta chain came from a study of blood T cell repertoires in COVID-19. Using immunoSEQ multiplex PCR, the repertoire was profiled, and TCRdb retains in-frame clones only, with some absent. The sample lists some 150,000 clones; around 80% were seen once. Germline V gene sequence: CDR1 MNHEY, CDR2 SVGAGI. The CDR3 is made up of 14 amino acids. Trimming left V 0 bases short and J 3 bases short, with 9 bases between. The receptor comes from a man aged 55-75 years with acute or convalescent COVID-19. The V and J genes are TRBV6-5 and TRBJ2-7; no definite D call. The material sequenced was peripheral blood. This chain's CDR3 is CASSYSYLFYEQYF. CDR3 sequence (DNA): TGTGCCAGCAGTTACTCGTATTTGTTCTACGAGCAGTACTTC.